A single T cell receptor beta chain is shown here with its context. Its antigen is unidentified. Clones were read by immunoSEQ multiplex PCR, and TCRdb kept only the in-frame ones, dropping some. The sample contains roughly 100,000 clones, about 90% of which appear only once. This specimen belongs to a study of siplizumab effects on memory and regulatory T cells. Unmatched junction bases numbered 6, after V lost 2 bases and J lost 4 bases. Germline V CDR1 and CDR2: SGHRS, YFSETQ. This CDR3 spans 16 amino acids. General observations from the study: It seemed that naive T cells were more diverse than memory cells and were major contributors to the alloresponse.

The sample consisted of CD4+ T cells sorted from blood. V and J are TRBV5-1 and TRBJ2-2, with 9 positions matching TRBD1. The receptor was isolated from a human donor in good health. This CDR3 is CASSLGTGRTTGELFF. The CDR3 DNA reads as TGCGCCAGCAGCTTAGGGACAGGGAGAACCACCGGGGAGCTGTTTTTT.